Shown below are 9 T cell receptor beta chains from a single sample sequenced in a study of CD8 T cells in Susac syndrome. Random hexamers were used to reverse transcribe 0.5 to 1 ug of RNA. TCRdb re-derived calls from the immunoSEQ multiplex PCR reads in MiXCR, one entry per CDR3 protein. The data show about 150,000 distinct CDR3 sequences, roughly 95% seen once. Sequencing was carried out using CD4+ T cells from PBMCs. These receptors were collected from a human donor in good health.

This chain connects TRBV10-2 to TRBJ2-7, with TRBD1 matching 7 bases. Germline values: CDR1 WSHSY, CDR2 SAAADI. The CDR3 sequence is 16 residues long. Losses at the gene ends were 0 bases for V and 0 bases for J; bases not matched to a gene: 5. CDR3 DNA sequence: TGCGCCAGCAGTGAGTCGACAGGGCCCCTCTCCTACGAGCAGTACTTC. Protein sequence: CASSESTGPLSYEQYF.

The V call is TRBV29-1, the J call TRBJ2-7; 7 bases fit TRBD1. V gave up 0 bases and J gave up 6 bases; unmatched junction bases: 11. CDR3 length: 15 amino acids. Looked up from germline, CDR1 is SQVTM and CDR2 is ANQGSEA. CDR3 nucleotides: TGCAGCGTTGAAGATAACCCCGGGACAGTCTGCGAGCAGTACTTC. This translates into CSVEDNPGTVCEQYF.

V is TRBV24-1 and J is TRBJ2-3; possible D gene TRBD1, 7 bases. This CDR3 comprises 15 residues. Per the germline V gene, CDR1 is KGHDR and CDR2 is SFDVKD. Trimming removed 5 bases at V and 3 bases at J, with 14 bases between. The CDR3 DNA reads as TGTGCCACCAGTGGGGGGGACAGAATGACAGATACGCAGTATTTT. Its translation is CATSGGDRMTDTQYF.

The chain couples TRBV3-1 to TRBJ2-3; D might be TRBD2 (6 bases). The CDR3 loop spans 14 amino acids. The germline V gene encodes CDR1 LGHDT and CDR2 YNNKEL (reference sequence). V was trimmed by 4 bases and J by 4 bases, leaving 12 bases between them. The CDR3: CASSRGRNADTQYF. The CDR3 coding sequence is TGTGCCAGCAGCCGGGGGAGGAACGCAGATACGCAGTATTTT.

The chain is built from TRBV9 and TRBJ2-7; 10 bases are shared with TRBD1. The CDR3 runs 15 residues. V lost 0 bases to trimming and J lost 5 bases; unmatched junction nucleotides: 5. The germline CDR1 and CDR2 sequences are SGDLS and YYNGEE. CDR3 amino acids: CASSVVGTGENEQYF. As DNA, the CDR3 is TGTGCCAGCAGCGTAGTTGGGACAGGGGAGAACGAGCAGTACTTC.

The V and J genes are TRBV29-1 and TRBJ1-3, with D possibly being TRBD1 (5 bases). Trimming took 0 bases from V and 4 from J, leaving 10 bases between them. Germline V gene data show CDR1 as SQVTM and CDR2 as ANQGSEA. The CDR3 is 14 residues long. The chain's CDR3 is CSVEDQRTGNTIYF. For the CDR3, the DNA is TGCAGCGTTGAAGATCAGAGGACAGGAAACACCATATATTTT.

The rearrangement joins TRBV5-1 to TRBJ2-7; TRBD2 agrees at 12 bases. J was trimmed by 2 bases and V by 7 bases; bases with no gene match: 10. The CDR3 is 16 amino acids. Germline CDR1 reads SGHRS; CDR2 reads YFSETQ. The CDR3 sequence: CASALGLAGRAYEQYF. The CDR3 DNA sequence: TGCGCCAGCGCTCTTGGACTAGCGGGACGAGCCTACGAGCAGTACTTC.

The J gene is TRBJ2-7, the V gene TRBV7-2, with D unresolved. From germline, CDR1 is SGHTA and CDR2 FQGNSA. Trimming stripped 4 bases from V and 6 bases from J, with 19 bases between. The CDR3 length is 15 residues. The CDR3 protein is CASSSPSDNRGEQYF. The CDR3 DNA sequence: TGTGCCAGCAGCTCTCCCTCTGACAACCGTGGCGAGCAGTACTTC.

This chain joins TRBV5-4 and TRBJ2-5; TRBD1 matches at 7 bases. Germline loops: CDR1 SGHNT, CDR2 YYREEE (reference sequence). CDR3 length: 14 amino acids. J lost 2 bases, V lost 4 bases, and 5 bases had no gene match. The CDR3 coding sequence is TGTGCCAGCAGCCATAAACAGGGGCAAGAGACCCAGTACTTC. Its translation: CASSHKQGQETQYF.